A selection of T cell receptor beta chains follows, all from one sample in a study of CD8 T cells in Susac syndrome. MiXCR, run by TCRdb on the immunoSEQ multiplex PCR reads, gives a single entry per CDR3 protein. The table shows roughly 300,000 distinct CDR3 sequences, with more than 75% occurring only once. Sequenced sample: CD8+ T cells from PBMCs. All receptors come from a human donor with multiple sclerosis. The CDR3 runs from the conserved cysteine through the conserved F or W. A D gene is named only where the DNA matches it firmly. Clone size appears in some rows only: once, few, many, or a class for an expanded clone.

- | - | TRBJ1-4 | TRBV6-1 | TGTGCCAGCAGTGACTTGACAGGCCGCGGCGAAAAACTGTTTTTT | CASSDLTGRGEKLFF
- | once | TRBJ2-3 | TRBV5-1 | TGCGCCAGCAGCTTGGGTGCGGGGTCTAGCACAGATACGCAGTATTTT | CASSLGAGSSTDTQYF
- | - | TRBJ2-3 | TRBV7-9 | TGTGCCAGCAGCTTAGTAGGTTTCACAGATACGCAGTATTTT | CASSLVGFTDTQYF
TRBD2 | once | TRBJ2-7 | TRBV30 | TGTGCCTGGAGTGTGGCTAGCGGCGAGCAGTACTTC | CAWSVASGEQYF
- | - | TRBJ2-1 | TRBV28 | TGTGCCACCCAGGGGTCCCCGGAGCAGTTCTTC | CATQGSPEQFF
TRBD2 | - | TRBJ2-1 | TRBV2 | TGTGCCAGCAGATTGGGACTAGCGGGCGTAAGGAGCTCCTACAATGAGCAGTTCTTC | CASRLGLAGVRSSYNEQFF
- | - | TRBJ2-7 | TRBV27 | TGTGCCAGCAGTTTAATTGATGGGGACCCCTTCTACGAGCAGTACTTC | CASSLIDGDPFYEQYF
- | few | TRBJ2-4 | TRBV28 | TGTGCCAGCCGGGGTGCCAAAAACATTCAGTACTTC | CASRGAKNIQYF
TRBD2 | - | TRBJ2-2 | TRBV15 | TGTGCCACCAGCAGATCATGGACTAGCGGGAGTAGCGGGGAGCTGTTTTTT | CATSRSWTSGSSGELFF
TRBD2 | - | TRBJ2-2 | TRBV12-3/TRBV12-4 | TGTGCCAGCAGCCCACTAGCGGGAGGAATCGGGGAGCTGTTTTTT | CASSPLAGGIGELFF
TRBD2 | - | TRBJ2-1 | TRBV3-1 | TGTGCCAGCAGCCAAGAAGCGAGCGGGAGCGCATACAATGAGCAGTTCTTC | CASSQEASGSAYNEQFF
TRBD2 | - | TRBJ2-7 | TRBV7-9 | TGTGCCAGCAGCTCCCCCCTAGCGGGTACCTACGAGCAGTACTTC | CASSSPLAGTYEQYF
TRBD1 | few | TRBJ2-7 | TRBV7-9 | TGTGCCAGCAGCCCGACAGGGAACGAGCAGTACTTC | CASSPTGNEQYF
TRBD1 | - | TRBJ1-4 | TRBV7-9 | TGTGCCAGCAGCCAGGACAGGGCCCTTAATGAAAAACTGTTTTTT | CASSQDRALNEKLFF
- | once | TRBJ2-1 | TRBV5-1 | TGCGCCAGCAGCTTGAAACAGGGACCCTACAATGAGCAGTTCTTC | CASSLKQGPYNEQFF
TRBD1 | - | TRBJ2-7 | TRBV30 | TGTGCCTGGAAGTTAGGGACAGGGCGGAACGAGCAGTACTTC | CAWKLGTGRNEQYF
- | - | TRBJ2-1 | TRBV12-3/TRBV12-4 | TGTGCCAGCAGTTTAGCGTCCCGGCGCTCCTACAATGAGCAGTTCTTC | CASSLASRRSYNEQFF
TRBD2 | - | TRBJ2-2 | TRBV30 | TGTGCCTCAACGACTAGCGGGAGGGTGCTACACGGGGAGCTGTTTTTT | CASTTSGRVLHGELFF
- | once | TRBJ2-7 | TRBV6-1 | TGTGCCAGCAGCTACAGTCCAGCCTCCTACGAGCAGTACTTC | CASSYSPASYEQYF
- | - | TRBJ2-7 | TRBV4-1 | TGCGCCAGCAGCCAAGCCCCGGGACCGCCCGGAGGATACGAGCAGTACTTC | CASSQAPGPPGGYEQYF
- | - | TRBJ1-2 | TRBV5-7 | TGTGCCAGCAGAGTCGTCTGCCTTTCGTGGAGCTATGGCTACACCTTC | CASRVVCLSWSYGYTF
TRBD2 | - | TRBJ2-1 | TRBV10-3 | TGTGCCATCAGTGACATACTAGCGGGAAAGGAATATGAGCAGTTCTTC | CAISDILAGKEYEQFF
- | - | TRBJ2-7 | TRBV7-9 | TGTGCCAGCAGTCAAACTCCGGGACAACCCTACGAGCAGTACTTC | CASSQTPGQPYEQYF
TRBD2 | - | TRBJ2-1 | TRBV9 | TGTGCCAGCAGTGGGGGACTAGCGGGAGCACATGAGCAGTTCTTC | CASSGGLAGAHEQFF
TRBD2 | - | TRBJ2-1 | TRBV19 | TGTGCCAGTAGTATGTCAGCGGGACCCTACAATGAGCAGTTCTTC | CASSMSAGPYNEQFF
TRBD2 | - | TRBJ2-2 | TRBV27 | TGTGCCAGCAGCCTCACTAGCGGGATGAACACCGGGGAGCTGTTTTTT | CASSLTSGMNTGELFF
TRBD2 | - | TRBJ2-3 | TRBV20-1 | TGCAGTGCTAGATTCCTCCTAGCGGGGGAGGATACGCAGTATTTT | CSARFLLAGEDTQYF
- | - | TRBJ1-1 | TRBV11-3 | TGTGCCAGCAGCCTACAGGGTAACTCGGAAGCTTTCTTT | CASSLQGNSEAFF
- | - | TRBJ1-1 | TRBV27 | TGTGCCAGCAGTCCCCTTGTGGGGAACACTGAAGCTTTCTTT | CASSPLVGNTEAFF
- | - | TRBJ1-2 | TRBV27 | TGTGCCAGCAGTCCCATCCGGGGATCTGGCTACACCTTC | CASSPIRGSGYTF
- | - | TRBJ2-7 | TRBV9 | TGTGCCAGCAGCGTAGGGGGCGGTAAAGCCTACGAGCAGTACTTC | CASSVGGGKAYEQYF
- | - | TRBJ2-7 | TRBV27 | - | CASSSSGWADEQYF
TRBD1 | - | TRBJ2-7 | TRBV4-1 | TGCGCCAGCAGCCCCGGACAGGGGGCGAGGGAGCAGTACTTC | CASSPGQGAREQYF
- | - | TRBJ2-2 | TRBV27 | TGTGCCAGCAGTGCCGAGCGGCGGTACACCGGGGAGCTGTTTTTT | CASSAERRYTGELFF
- | - | TRBJ2-7 | TRBV11-2 | TGTGCCAGCATGGAAATAAAGGGAGTACCTAACGAGCAGTACTTC | CASMEIKGVPNEQYF
- | few | TRBJ2-3 | TRBV7-9 | TGTGCCAGCAGCTTAGCACCAAAGGGGACGGATACGCAGTATTTT | CASSLAPKGTDTQYF
TRBD1 | - | TRBJ1-3 | TRBV9 | TGTGCCAGCAGCGTGAAACAGGGGGCGGACACCATATATTTT | CASSVKQGADTIYF
- | - | TRBJ2-7 | TRBV30 | TGTGCCTGGAGTGTGAGTGGGGCCTACGAGCAGTACTTC | CAWSVSGAYEQYF
TRBD1 | - | TRBJ2-1 | TRBV28 | TGTGCCAGCAGAGAGACAGGGGGAAAACACAATGAGCAGTTCTTC | CASRETGGKHNEQFF
TRBD2 | - | TRBJ2-1 | TRBV7-2 | TGTGCCAGCAGCACTTCGGGACTAGGTGTTTGGGAGCAGTTCTTC | CASSTSGLGVWEQFF
- | - | TRBJ1-2 | TRBV7-9 | TGTGCCAGCAGCTCGGGACGGGAAATTCCTCCCCCTATCTTC | CASSSGREIPPPIF
TRBD2 | - | TRBJ2-2 | TRBV4-1 | TGCGCCAGCAGCCAAGACACTAGCGGGAGGTCCGGGGAGCTGTTTTTT | CASSQDTSGRSGELFF
- | - | TRBJ2-7 | TRBV15 | TGTGCCACCAGCAGAGAAGCTGACGGCGAGCAGTACTTC | CATSREADGEQYF
TRBD2 | - | TRBJ2-1 | TRBV10-3 | TGTGCCATCAGTCTGTGGGGGACTAGTGGCAATGAGCAGTTCTTC | CAISLWGTSGNEQFF
- | - | TRBJ1-5 | TRBV5-5 | TGTGCCAGCAGCCCCCGTCAGAATCAGCCCCAGCATTTT | CASSPRQNQPQHF
- | - | TRBJ2-3 | TRBV7-2 | TGTGCCAGCAGCCCCGTAGGGACGGGGAGCACAGATACGCAGTATTTT | CASSPVGTGSTDTQYF
TRBD2 | - | TRBJ2-7 | TRBV7-9 | TGTGCCAGCAGGGGGACGGCGCTAGCGGGAGGGAACTACGAGCAGTACTTC | CASRGTALAGGNYEQYF
- | - | TRBJ2-7 | TRBV10-3 | TGTGCCATCATGGACGGTTACGAGCAGTACTTC | CAIMDGYEQYF
TRBD1 | - | TRBJ2-3 | TRBV7-3 | TGTGCCAGCAGCTCGGGACAGGCCTTGGGGCACGGTACGCAGTATTTT | CASSSGQALGHGTQYF
- | - | TRBJ2-1 | TRBV19 | TGTGCCAGTAGTCACCGGACATATTACAATGAGCAGTTCTTC | CASSHRTYYNEQFF
- | - | TRBJ1-2 | TRBV7-9 | TGTGCCAGCAGCTTTACAGGTCTCGATGAGTATGGCTACACCTTC | CASSFTGLDEYGYTF
- | - | TRBJ2-7 | TRBV27 | TGTGCCAGCAGTTTAGTGGTCGGCTCCTACGAGCAGTACTTC | CASSLVVGSYEQYF
- | - | TRBJ1-1 | TRBV28 | TGTGCCAGCAGTTTAGTAGGGGACCCCACCGTCGCTTTCTTT | CASSLVGDPTVAFF
TRBD2 | - | TRBJ2-7 | TRBV19 | TGTGCCAGTAGTACCGGGACTAGCGGGTCCTACGAGCAGTACTTC | CASSTGTSGSYEQYF
- | - | TRBJ2-7 | TRBV4-1 | TGCGCCAGCAGCCAAGTGGTCTTAAGGCCCTACGAGCAGTACTTC | CASSQVVLRPYEQYF
- | - | TRBJ1-1 | TRBV19 | TGTGCCAGTAGTATAGTCGGAAGGGGCACCAAGAACACTGAAGCTTTCTTT | CASSIVGRGTKNTEAFF
TRBD1 | few | TRBJ1-1 | TRBV6-1 | TGTGCCAGCAGGGCAGGGGGGGCTAGTACTGAAGCTTTCTTT | CASRAGGASTEAFF
- | - | TRBJ2-1 | TRBV4-1 | TGCGCCAGTGAGAAACACAATGAGCAGTTCTTC | CASEKHNEQFF
- | - | TRBJ2-7 | TRBV12-3/TRBV12-4 | TGTGCCAGCAGTCCTCCAGGACTCCCACCCCCTTACGAGCAGTACTTC | CASSPPGLPPPYEQYF
TRBD1 | - | TRBJ2-7 | TRBV25-1 | TGTGCCAGCGGTCCGGACAGGGGAGCCTACGAGCAGTACTTC | CASGPDRGAYEQYF